This T cell receptor beta chain is from a study of blood T cells in healthy people across ages. Study results and limitations: The percentage of naive T cells correlated strongly with TCR beta diversity.

The CDR3 spans 15 residues. Looked up from germline, CDR1 is MGHRA and CDR2 is YSYEKL. V lost 1 base, J lost 7 bases, and 6 bases stayed unmatched. Next came a second PCR, run for about 6 to 12 cycles, which used a sample-barcoded 5' primer along with a J-beta primer mix. TCRdb independently ran MiXCR on the 5' RACE reads; one entry per CDR3 protein. The profile shows 1.6 million or so distinct CDR3 sequences, 30% to 35% of them singletons. This clonotype was observed many times. What it binds is unknown. Sequencing was done on a sample of blood. The sequence was obtained from a woman aged 25 to 39 in good health. The chain employs TRBV4-1 and TRBJ2-1, with 8 bases lining up with TRBD2. The CDR3 here is CASSQAGGAGNEQFF. The CDR3 coding sequence is TGCGCCAGCAGCCAAGCGGGGGGGGCGGGTAATGAGCAGTTCTTC.